The T cell receptor beta chain under discussion was sequenced for a study of control samples from healthy donors and cancer patients. Only in-frame clones appear in the TCRdb table, and some are missing; sequencing was by immunoSEQ multiplex PCR. The table lists over 200,000 clones, more than 65% of them singletons. V was clipped by 6 bases and J by 3 bases, with 11 bases between them. Per germline, CDR1 LNHDA and CDR2 SQIVND (reference sequence). The CDR3 extends over 13 amino acids. Sequenced sample: PBMCs. The TCR was taken from an older woman with lung cancer. J is TRBJ1-2 and V is TRBV19, with D perhaps matching TRBD1 (5 bases). Here the CDR3 DNA reads TGTGCCAGTAGGGCCCAGGGCCACTATGGCTACACCTTC. Translation gives CASRAQGHYGYTF.